These T cell receptor beta chains were read from a single sample in a study of monozygotic twins with inflammatory bowel disease. TCRdb processed the 5' RACE reads again and assigns one entry to each CDR3 protein, with no DNA. Its table lists about 300,000 distinct CDR3 sequences. The material sequenced was blood. All receptors come from a human donor with ulcerative colitis or Crohn's disease, or a healthy co-twin of an affected twin (not recorded which). Each CDR3 is given with its conserved first and last residue.

V gene	J gene	CDR3 protein
TRBV7-9	TRBJ1-2	CASSPWGRGNGYTF
TRBV5-1	TRBJ1-1	CASRRGEAEAFF
TRBV5-6	TRBJ1-4	CASSFGTANEKLFF
TRBV7-2	TRBJ2-1	CASSPHHGLAGVSEQFF
TRBV20-1	TRBJ2-2	CSARSTSGRELFF
TRBV10-1	TRBJ2-7	CASSDGTASLKQYF
TRBV6-6	TRBJ2-7	CASSYGNSYEQYF
TRBV2	TRBJ1-3	CASSEALRGAFSGNTIYF
TRBV7-2	TRBJ1-3	CASSSHTTGVGNTIYF
TRBV5-1	TRBJ2-7	CASSTGQGWYEQYF
TRBV5-5	TRBJ2-2	CASSPLAGATGELFF
TRBV5-1	TRBJ2-1	CASSLGGLSSSYNEQFF
TRBV18	TRBJ1-1	CASSPGATRPEAFF
TRBV25-1	TRBJ2-3	CASSDPTGMSTDTQYF
TRBV28	TRBJ1-6	CASSFGTQINSPLHF
TRBV29-1	TRBJ1-1	CSVEGQGLNTEAFF
TRBV7-9	TRBJ2-1	CASSNERPKPHEQFF
TRBV9	TRBJ2-7	CASSVGIAESYEQYF
TRBV7-9	TRBJ1-5	CASSFGETQPQHF
TRBV4-3	TRBJ2-3	CASSRIGQTDTQYF
TRBV19	TRBJ2-7	CASSTAGPAYEQYF
TRBV20-1	TRBJ2-3	CSAKGQGTTDTQYF
TRBV5-8	TRBJ2-7	CASSLPRLAAYEQYF